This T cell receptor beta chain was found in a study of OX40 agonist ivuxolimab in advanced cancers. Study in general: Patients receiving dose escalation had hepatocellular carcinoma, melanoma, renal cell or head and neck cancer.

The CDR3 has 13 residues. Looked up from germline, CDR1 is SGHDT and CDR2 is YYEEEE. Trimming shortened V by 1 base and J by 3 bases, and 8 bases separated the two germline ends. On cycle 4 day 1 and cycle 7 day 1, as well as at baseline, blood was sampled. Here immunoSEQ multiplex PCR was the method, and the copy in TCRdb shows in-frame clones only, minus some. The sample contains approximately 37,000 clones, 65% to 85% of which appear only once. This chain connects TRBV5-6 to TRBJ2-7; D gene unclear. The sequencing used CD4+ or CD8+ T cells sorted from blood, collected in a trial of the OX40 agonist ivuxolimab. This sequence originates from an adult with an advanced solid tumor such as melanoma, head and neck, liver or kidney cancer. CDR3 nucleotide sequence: TGTGCCAGCAGCTTGCTCGACCACTACGAGCAGTACTTC. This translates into CASSLLDHYEQYF.